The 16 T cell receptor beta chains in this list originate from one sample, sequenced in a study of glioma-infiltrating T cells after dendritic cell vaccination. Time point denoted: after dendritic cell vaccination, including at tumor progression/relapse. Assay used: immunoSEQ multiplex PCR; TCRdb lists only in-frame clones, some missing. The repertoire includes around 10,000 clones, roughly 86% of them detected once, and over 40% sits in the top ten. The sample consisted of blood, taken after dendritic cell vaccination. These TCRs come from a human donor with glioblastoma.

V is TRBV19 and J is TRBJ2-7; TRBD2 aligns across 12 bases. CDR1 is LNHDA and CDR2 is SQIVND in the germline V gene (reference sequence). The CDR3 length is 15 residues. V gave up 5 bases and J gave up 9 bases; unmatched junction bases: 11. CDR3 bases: TGTGCCAGTAGTCCCCACCTAGCGGGAGGGCCGAGGCAGTACTTC. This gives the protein CASSPHLAGGPRQYF.

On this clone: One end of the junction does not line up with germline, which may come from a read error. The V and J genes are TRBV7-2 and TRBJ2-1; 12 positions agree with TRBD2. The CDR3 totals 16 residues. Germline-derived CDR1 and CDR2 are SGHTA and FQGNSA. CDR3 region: CASSLAGGGSYNEQFF. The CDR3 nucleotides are TGTGCCAGCAGCCTAGCGGGAGGGGGGTCCTACAATGAGCAGTTCTTC. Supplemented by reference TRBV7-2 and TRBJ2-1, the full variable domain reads GAGVSQSPSNKVTEKGKDVELRCDPISGHTALYWYRQSLGQGLEFLIYFQGNSAPDKSGLPSDRFSAERTGGSVSTLTIQRTQQEDSAVYLCASSLAGGGSYNEQFFGPGTRLTVL.

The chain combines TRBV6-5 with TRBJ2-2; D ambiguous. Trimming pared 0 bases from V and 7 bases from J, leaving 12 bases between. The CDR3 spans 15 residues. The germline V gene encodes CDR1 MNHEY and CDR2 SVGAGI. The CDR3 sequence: CASSYSFDRVGELFF. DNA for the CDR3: TGTGCCAGCAGTTACTCGTTCGACCGGGTCGGGGAGCTGTTTTTT.

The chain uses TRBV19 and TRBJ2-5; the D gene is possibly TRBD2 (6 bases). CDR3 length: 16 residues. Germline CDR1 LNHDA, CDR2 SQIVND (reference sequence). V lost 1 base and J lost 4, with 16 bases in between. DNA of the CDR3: TGTGCCAGTAGTATAGTAGTAGCCGGGAGCGGAGAGACCCAGTACTTC. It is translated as CASSIVVAGSGETQYF.

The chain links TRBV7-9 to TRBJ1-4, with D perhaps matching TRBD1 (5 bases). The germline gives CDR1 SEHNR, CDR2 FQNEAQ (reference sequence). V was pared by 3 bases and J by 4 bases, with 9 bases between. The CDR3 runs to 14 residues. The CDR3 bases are TGTGCCAGCAGCTTTTGGGGGGATAATGAAAAACTGTTTTTT. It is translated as CASSFWGDNEKLFF.

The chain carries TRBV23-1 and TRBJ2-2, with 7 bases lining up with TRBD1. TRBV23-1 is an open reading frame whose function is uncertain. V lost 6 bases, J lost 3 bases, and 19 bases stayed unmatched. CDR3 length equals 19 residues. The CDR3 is CASRGSRDSNPWYTGELFF. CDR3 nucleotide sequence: TGCGCCAGCAGGGGTTCCCGGGACAGTAACCCGTGGTACACCGGGGAGCTGTTTTTT.

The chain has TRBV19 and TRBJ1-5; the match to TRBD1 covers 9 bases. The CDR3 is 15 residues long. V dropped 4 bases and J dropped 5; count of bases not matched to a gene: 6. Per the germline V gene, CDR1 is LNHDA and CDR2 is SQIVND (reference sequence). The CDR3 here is CASSTGQGWDQPQHF. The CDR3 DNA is TGTGCCAGTAGTACGGGACAGGGCTGGGATCAGCCCCAGCATTTT.

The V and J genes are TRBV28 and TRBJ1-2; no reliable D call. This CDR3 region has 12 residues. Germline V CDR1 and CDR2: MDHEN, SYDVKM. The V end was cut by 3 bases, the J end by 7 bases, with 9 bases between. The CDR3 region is CASSFRSRGYTF. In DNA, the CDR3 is TGTGCCAGCAGTTTCCGTTCGCGTGGCTACACCTTC.

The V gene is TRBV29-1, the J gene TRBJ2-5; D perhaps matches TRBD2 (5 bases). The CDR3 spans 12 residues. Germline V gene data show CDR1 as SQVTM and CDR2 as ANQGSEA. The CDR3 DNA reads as TGCAGGGCTACGACCGGGGAAGAGACCCAGTACTTC. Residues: CRATTGEETQYF.

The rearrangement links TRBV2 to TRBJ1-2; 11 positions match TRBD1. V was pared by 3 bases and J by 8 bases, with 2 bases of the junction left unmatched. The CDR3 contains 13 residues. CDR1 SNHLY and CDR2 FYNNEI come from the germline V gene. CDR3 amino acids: CASSEDRGLGYTF. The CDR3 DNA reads TGTGCCAGCAGTGAGGACAGGGGGCTCGGCTACACCTTC.

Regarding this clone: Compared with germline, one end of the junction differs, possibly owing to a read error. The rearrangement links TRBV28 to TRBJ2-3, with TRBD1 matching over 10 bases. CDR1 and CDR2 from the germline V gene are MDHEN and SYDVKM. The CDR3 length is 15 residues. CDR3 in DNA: TGTGCCAGCAGTTACCGGGACAGGGGAACAGATGCGCAGTATTTT. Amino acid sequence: CASSYRDRGTDAQYF.

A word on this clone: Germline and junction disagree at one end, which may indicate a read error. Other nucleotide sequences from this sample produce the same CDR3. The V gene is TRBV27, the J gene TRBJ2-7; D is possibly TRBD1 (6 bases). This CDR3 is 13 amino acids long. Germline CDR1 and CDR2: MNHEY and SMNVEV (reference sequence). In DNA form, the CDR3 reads TGTGCCACCGCGCCGGGACAAAGCTACGAACAGTACTTC. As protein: CATAPGQSYEQYF.

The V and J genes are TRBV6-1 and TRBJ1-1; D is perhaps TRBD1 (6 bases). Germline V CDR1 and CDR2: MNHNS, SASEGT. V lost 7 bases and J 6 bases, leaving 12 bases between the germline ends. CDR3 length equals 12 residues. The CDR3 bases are TGTGCCAGCATCGGGACAAACTCTGAAGCTTTCTTT. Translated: CASIGTNSEAFF.

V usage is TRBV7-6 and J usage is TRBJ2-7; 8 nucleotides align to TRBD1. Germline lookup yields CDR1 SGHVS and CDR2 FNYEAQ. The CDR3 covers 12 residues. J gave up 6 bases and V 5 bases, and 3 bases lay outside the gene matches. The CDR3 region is CASSLDRAEQYF. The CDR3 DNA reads TGTGCCAGCAGCCTGGACAGGGCCGAGCAGTACTTC.

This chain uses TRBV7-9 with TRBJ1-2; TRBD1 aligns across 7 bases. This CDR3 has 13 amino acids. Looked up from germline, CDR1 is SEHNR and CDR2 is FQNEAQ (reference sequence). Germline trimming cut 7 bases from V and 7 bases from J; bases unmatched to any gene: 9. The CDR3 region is CASIPPEGAGYTF. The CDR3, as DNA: TGTGCCAGCATTCCTCCCGAGGGGGCTGGCTACACCTTC. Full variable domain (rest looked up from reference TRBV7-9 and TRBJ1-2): DTGVSQNPRHKITKRGQNVTFRCDPISEHNRLYWYRQTLGQGPEFLTYFQNEAQLEKSRLLSDRFSAERPKGSFSTLEIQRTEQGDSAMYLCASIPPEGAGYTFGSGTRLTVV.

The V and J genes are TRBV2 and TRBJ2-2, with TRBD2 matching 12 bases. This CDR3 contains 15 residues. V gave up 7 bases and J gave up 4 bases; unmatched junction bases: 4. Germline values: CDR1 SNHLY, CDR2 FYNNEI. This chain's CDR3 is CASTRLAGATGELFF. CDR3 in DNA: TGTGCCAGCACTCGACTAGCGGGAGCCACCGGGGAGCTGTTTTTT.